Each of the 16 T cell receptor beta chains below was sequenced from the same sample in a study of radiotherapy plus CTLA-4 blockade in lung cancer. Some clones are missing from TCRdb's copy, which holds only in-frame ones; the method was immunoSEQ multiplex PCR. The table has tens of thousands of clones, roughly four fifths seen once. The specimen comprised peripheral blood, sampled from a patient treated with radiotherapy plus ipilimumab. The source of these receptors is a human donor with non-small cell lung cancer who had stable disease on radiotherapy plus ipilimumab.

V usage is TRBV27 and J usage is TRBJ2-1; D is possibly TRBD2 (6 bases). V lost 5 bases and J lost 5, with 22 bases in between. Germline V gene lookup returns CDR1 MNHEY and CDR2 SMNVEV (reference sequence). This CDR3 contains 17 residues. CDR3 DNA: TGTGCCAGCAGTCTTAGGAACGGAGGGTTGGGGGACAATGAGCAGTTCTTC. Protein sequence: CASSLRNGGLGDNEQFF.

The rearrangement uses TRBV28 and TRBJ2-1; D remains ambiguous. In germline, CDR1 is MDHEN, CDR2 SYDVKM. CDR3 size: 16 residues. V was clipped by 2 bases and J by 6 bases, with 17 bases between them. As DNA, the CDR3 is TGTGCCAGCAGTTTACTCCCTGGGCCTCGCGTCAATGAGCAGTTCTTC. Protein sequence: CASSLLPGPRVNEQFF.

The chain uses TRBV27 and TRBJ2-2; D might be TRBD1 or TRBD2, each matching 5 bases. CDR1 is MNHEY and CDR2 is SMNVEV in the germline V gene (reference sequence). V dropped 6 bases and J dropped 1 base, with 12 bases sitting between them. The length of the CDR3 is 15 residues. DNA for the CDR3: TGTGCCAGCAGGTCTCTGGGGGTGAACACCGGGGAGCTGTTTTTT. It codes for CASRSLGVNTGELFF.

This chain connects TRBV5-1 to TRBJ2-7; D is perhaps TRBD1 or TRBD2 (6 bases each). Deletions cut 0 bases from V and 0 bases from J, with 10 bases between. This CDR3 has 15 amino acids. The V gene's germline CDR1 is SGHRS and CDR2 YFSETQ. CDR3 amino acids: CASSLVWGASYEQYF. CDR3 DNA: TGCGCCAGCAGCTTGGTATGGGGGGCCTCCTACGAGCAGTACTTC.

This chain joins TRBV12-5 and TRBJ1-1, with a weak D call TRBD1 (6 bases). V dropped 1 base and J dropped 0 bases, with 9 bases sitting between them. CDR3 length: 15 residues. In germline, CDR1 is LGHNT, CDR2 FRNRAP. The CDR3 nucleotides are TGTGCTAGTGGTTTGGGGACAGCCATGAACACTGAAGCTTTCTTT. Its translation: CASGLGTAMNTEAFF.

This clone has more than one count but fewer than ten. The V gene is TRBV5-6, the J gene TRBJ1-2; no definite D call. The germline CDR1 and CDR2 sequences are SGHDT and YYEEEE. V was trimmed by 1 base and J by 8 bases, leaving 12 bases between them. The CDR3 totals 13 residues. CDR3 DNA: TGTGCCAGCAGCTTGTTGAACGCCGGGGGCTACACCTTC. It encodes CASSLLNAGGYTF.

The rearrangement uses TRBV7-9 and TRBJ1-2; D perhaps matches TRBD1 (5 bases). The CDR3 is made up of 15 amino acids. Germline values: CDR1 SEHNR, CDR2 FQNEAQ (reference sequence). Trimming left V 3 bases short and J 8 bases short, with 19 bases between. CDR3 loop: CASSLSGTSLRGYTF. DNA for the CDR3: TGTGCCAGCAGCTTGTCCGGGACCTCCCTACGGGGCTACACCTTC.

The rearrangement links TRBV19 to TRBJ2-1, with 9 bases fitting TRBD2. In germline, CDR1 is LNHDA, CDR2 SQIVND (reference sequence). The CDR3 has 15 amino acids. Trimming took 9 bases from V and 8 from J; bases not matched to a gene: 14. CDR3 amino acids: CASAKGSGGRDEQFF. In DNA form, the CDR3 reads TGTGCCAGCGCTAAGGGCAGCGGGGGGAGGGATGAGCAGTTCTTC.

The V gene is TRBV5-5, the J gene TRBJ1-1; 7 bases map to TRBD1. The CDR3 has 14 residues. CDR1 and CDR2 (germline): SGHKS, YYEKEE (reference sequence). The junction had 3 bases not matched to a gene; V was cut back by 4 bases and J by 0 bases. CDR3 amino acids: CASSRTGLNTEAFF. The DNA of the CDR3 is TGTGCCAGCAGCCGGACAGGTTTGAACACTGAAGCTTTCTTT.

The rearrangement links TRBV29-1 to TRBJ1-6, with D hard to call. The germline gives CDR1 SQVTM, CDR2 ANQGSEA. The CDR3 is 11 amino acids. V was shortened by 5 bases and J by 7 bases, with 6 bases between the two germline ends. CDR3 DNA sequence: TGCAGCGTTCGTGGCAATTCACCCCTCCACTTT. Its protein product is CSVRGNSPLHF. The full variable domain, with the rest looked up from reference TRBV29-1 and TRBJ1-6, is SAVISQKPSRDICQRGTSLTIQCQVDSQVTMMFWYRQQPGQSLTLIATANQGSEATYESGFVIDKFPISRPNLTFSTLTVSNMSPEDSSIYLCSVRGNSPLHFGNGTRLTVT.

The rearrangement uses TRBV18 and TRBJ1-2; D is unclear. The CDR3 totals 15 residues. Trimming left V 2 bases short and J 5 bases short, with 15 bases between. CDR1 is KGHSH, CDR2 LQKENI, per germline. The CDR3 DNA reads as TGTGCCAGCTCACCAACAGACCAAGGATTGTATGGCTACACCTTC. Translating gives CASSPTDQGLYGYTF.

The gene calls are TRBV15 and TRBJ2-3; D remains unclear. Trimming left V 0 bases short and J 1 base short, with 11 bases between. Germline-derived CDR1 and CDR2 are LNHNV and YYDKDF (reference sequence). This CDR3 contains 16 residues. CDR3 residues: CATSRDRAGRTDTQYF. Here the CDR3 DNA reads TGTGCCACCAGCAGAGATCGGGCAGGCCGCACAGATACGCAGTATTTT.

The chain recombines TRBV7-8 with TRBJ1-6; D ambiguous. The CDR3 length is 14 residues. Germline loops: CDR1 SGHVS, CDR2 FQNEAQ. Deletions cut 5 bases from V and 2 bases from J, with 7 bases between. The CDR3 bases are TGTGCCAGCAGCCCACCCCCCTATAATTCACCCCTCCACTTT. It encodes CASSPPPYNSPLHF.

The CDR3: CASSLTATRYEQYF. CDR3 nucleotide sequence: TGCGCCAGCAGCTTGACAGCTACTCGCTACGAGCAGTACTTC. The chain couples TRBV5-1 to TRBJ2-7; the D is unclear. Between the trimmed V and J ends, which lost 1 base and 3 bases, there was a span of 11 bases. The CDR3 runs to 14 residues. CDR1 and CDR2 from the germline V gene are SGHRS and YFSETQ.

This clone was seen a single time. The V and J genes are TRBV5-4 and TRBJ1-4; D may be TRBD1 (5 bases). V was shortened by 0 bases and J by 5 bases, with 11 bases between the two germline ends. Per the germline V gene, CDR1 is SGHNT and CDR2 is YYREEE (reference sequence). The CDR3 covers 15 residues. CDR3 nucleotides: TGTGCCAGCAGCTTGGCCGGGACGGCGAATGAAAAACTGTTTTTT. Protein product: CASSLAGTANEKLFF.

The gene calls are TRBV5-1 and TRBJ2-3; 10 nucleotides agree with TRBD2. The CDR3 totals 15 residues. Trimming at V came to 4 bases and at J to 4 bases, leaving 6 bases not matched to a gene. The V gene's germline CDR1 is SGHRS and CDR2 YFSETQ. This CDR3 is CASSVSGRVPDTQYF. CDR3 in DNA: TGCGCCAGCAGCGTAAGCGGGAGGGTCCCAGATACGCAGTATTTT.